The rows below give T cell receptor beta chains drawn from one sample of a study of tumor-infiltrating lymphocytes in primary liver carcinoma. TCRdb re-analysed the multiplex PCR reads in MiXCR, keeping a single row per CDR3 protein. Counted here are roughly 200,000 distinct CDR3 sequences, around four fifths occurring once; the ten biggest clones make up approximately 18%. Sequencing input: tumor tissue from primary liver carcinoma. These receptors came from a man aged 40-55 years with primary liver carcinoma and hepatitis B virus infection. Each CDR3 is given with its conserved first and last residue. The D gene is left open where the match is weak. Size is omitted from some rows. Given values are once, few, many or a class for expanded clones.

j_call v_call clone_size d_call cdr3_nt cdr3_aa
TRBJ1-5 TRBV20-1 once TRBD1 TGCAGTGTTAGAGACGTCTCCGGGACAGGGTTTAGTCGCAATCAGCCCCAGCATTTT CSVRDVSGTGFSRNQPQHF
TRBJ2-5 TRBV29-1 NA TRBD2 TGTAGAGTTCGGACTAGCGGGAGTTGGGCAGAGACCCAGTACTTT CRVRTSGSWAETQYF
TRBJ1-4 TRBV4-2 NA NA TGTGTCAGCACCCCTGGCAGGACGCAGGAAAAACTGATTTTT CVSTPGRTQEKLIF
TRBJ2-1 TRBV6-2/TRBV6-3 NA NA TGTGCCAGCAGCATCGGACTAAACGGGAATGATGAGCAGTTCTTC CASSIGLNGNDEQFF
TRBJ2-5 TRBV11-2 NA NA TGTGCCAGCATCCCCGTCGGGCTAGCCCCAGACACCCAGTACTTC CASIPVGLAPDTQYF
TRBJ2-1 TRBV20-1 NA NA TGCAGTGCTAGAGCCCCGTCCCCCGACTCCTACAATGAGCAGTTCTTC CSARAPSPDSYNEQFF
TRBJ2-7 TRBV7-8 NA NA TGTACCAACATCGTAATCGCGGGGAGCCGGGGGGAGCAGTACTTC CTNIVIAGSRGEQYF
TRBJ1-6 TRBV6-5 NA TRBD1 TGTGCCAGCAGTTCCATGGACAGGGGTTCCTATAATACACCCCTCCACTTT CASSSMDRGSYNTPLHF
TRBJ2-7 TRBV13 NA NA TGTGCCGGCAGCTCGTCCAGGATTTCCTACGAGCATTGCTTC CAGSSSRISYEHCF
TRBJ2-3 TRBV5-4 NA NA TGTGCCAGCATTAACAGAGCCTCCGGAACTAGCACATATACGAAGTGTTTT CASINRASGTSTYTKCF
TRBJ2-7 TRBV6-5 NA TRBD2 TGTGCCTGCAAGGGGGGTGATAGCGGGGGTACCTACGAGCAGTACTTC CACKGGDSGGTYEQYF
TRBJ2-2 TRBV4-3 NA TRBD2 TGCGCCAGCAGTCGGGGACTAGCGGGTTCCGCGAACACCGGGAAGCTGTTTTTT CASSRGLAGSANTGKLFF
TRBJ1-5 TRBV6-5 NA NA TGTGCCAGCAGTTACTCTTGGGGGGGCAACAGTCAGCCCCAGCACTTT CASSYSWGGNSQPQHF
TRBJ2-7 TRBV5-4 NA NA TGTGCCAGCAGCCAAGACACGGGGCTATACGAGCAGTACTTC CASSQDTGLYEQYF
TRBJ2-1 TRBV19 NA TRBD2 TGTGCCAGTATGCGGCTAGCGGGAGGTCGGGGCAATGAGCAGTTCTTC CASMRLAGGRGNEQFF
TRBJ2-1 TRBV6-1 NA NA TGTGCCAGCTGTGAGGGGAAAAACAATGAGCAGTTTTTC CASCEGKNNEQFF
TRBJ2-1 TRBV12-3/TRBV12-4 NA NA TGTGCCAGCAGTGGGTCCCGGCGGACCCCTGCGGATGAACAGTTCTTC CASSGSRRTPADEQFF
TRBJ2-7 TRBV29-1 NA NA TGCAGCGCTGAAGAAATGACATGGCCCGGTGGACGACAGTACTTC CSAEEMTWPGGRQYF
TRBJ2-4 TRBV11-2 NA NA TGCGCCAGCACCATTTCGGGGGTAGCCAAAAACATTCAGTACTTC CASTISGVAKNIQYF
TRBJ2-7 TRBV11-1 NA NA TGTGCCAGGAGCTTAGGGCCGGCTGGTGAAAGCTCCTACGAGCAGAACTTC CARSLGPAGESSYEQNF
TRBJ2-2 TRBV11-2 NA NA TGTGCCAGCTGCACAGTCTCGGACACTGGGGAGCTGTTTTTT CASCTVSDTGELFF
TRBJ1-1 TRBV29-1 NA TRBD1 TGCAGCGTCGGTAGGACAGGTGGAGTTTTCTTT CSVGRTGGVFF
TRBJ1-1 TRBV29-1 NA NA TGCAGCGTTGCAAGACAGAGGTCTAACACTGAAGATTTCTTT CSVARQRSNTEDFF
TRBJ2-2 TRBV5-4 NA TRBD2 TGTGACAGCAGCTGGGACTACTTCAACACCGGGGAGTTGTTTTTT CDSSWDYFNTGELFF
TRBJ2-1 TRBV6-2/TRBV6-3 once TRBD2 TGTACCAGCAGTGGGGGACTTGCGGGAGGAGTGGTGCATTTCTTC CTSSGGLAGGVVHFF
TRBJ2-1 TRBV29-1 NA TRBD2 TGCAGCGCCTATCTTGAGACTAGCGGGGGCCTGCAGTTCTTC CSAYLETSGGLQFF
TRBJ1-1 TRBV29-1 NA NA TGCAGCGTTGCAGGGAGCTGGAGGATGAACACTGAAGCTTTGTTT CSVAGSWRMNTEALF
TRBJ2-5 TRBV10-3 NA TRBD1 TGTGCCACAACCAGGGACAGCCAAGAGACCCAGTACTTC CATTRDSQETQYF
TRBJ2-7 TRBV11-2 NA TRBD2 TGTGCCAGCAGCTTAGGGATCGGGAGGGATCTAAATGAGCAGTACTTC CASSLGIGRDLNEQYF
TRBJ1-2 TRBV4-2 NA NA TGTACCAGCAGCCCATCGGGGGCCGGGGTCTATGGTTACACCTTC CTSSPSGAGVYGYTF
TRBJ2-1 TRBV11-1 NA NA TGTGCCAGCAGCTTCCAGGAACCGTTGGACAATGAGCTGTTCTTC CASSFQEPLDNELFF